This T cell receptor beta chain appears in the sequencing data of a study of cytomegalovirus exposure and HLA in healthy donors. General observations from the study: Presence/absence analysis assumed near-uniform sequencing depth across donors.

Germline-derived CDR1 and CDR2 are LNHDA and SQIVND (reference sequence). There are 13 residues in the CDR3. The V gene lost 6 bases and the J gene lost 4 bases, with 12 bases spanning the gap. As for this clone: The target antigen is unknown.

In the PCR, 60 Vbeta and 13 Jbeta primers were used. The protocol was immunoSEQ multiplex PCR, while the TCRdb copy is restricted to in-frame clones and leaves out a portion. Here the sample spans around 65,000 clones, 70% to 85% being singletons. This receptor was obtained from a girl aged 5-17 years in good health and CMV-seropositive. What was sequenced was PBMCs. The chain has TRBV19 and TRBJ1-1; D uncertain. The CDR3 region has the DNA TGTGCCAGTAGCCCTGCCCGGGGCACTGAAGCTTTCTTT. Translating gives CASSPARGTEAFF.